The 19 T cell receptor beta chains given below trace back to one sample, sequenced in a study of T cells expressing NK-cell markers (dated by TCRdb to the early 2020s). Receptor amplification or capture employed 5' RACE. Sequencing used an Illumina HiSeq 2000. The reads, reprocessed by TCRdb, yield one row per CDR3 protein sequence and no DNA. This sample's listing comprises about 150,000 distinct CDR3 sequences. Roughly 35% of the sample comes from the top ten. Sequencing was carried out using blood T cells: a sorted CD56 or NKG2C T cell subset, CD4+ or CD8+ T cells, or bulk PBMC T cells (not recorded which). The receptors derive from a woman between 45 and 65 years old in good health. Donor details come from another sample of the same person, matched by shared clones.

The CDR3 sequence is CASSGGDGSPYNEQFF. This chain uses TRBV10-1 with TRBJ2-1. The CDR3 extends over 16 amino acids. Germline assignment: CDR1 WNHNN and CDR2 SYGVQD (reference sequence).

The CDR3 loop reads CASSIGDRVMKETQYF. The gene calls are TRBV19 and TRBJ2-5; TCRdb's D call of TRBD1 is untestable without DNA. The germline CDR1 and CDR2 sequences are LNHDA and SQIVND (reference sequence). This CDR3 contains 16 residues.

This chain links TRBV6-2 or TRBV6-3 with TRBJ1-1; the D gene TCRdb calls, TRBD1, cannot be checked with no DNA. There are 14 residues in the CDR3. CDR1 and CDR2 from the germline V gene are MNHEY and SVGEGT. The CDR3 protein is CASSAPGQGTEAFF.

V and J are TRBV4-2 and TRBJ2-3. The CDR3 is 15 residues long. Germline CDR1 reads LGHNA; CDR2 reads YNFKEQ. CDR3 in amino acids: CASSQKLASTDTQYF.

The CDR3 sequence: CSAGTSGSPTQYF. This chain connects TRBV29-1 to TRBJ2-5; TCRdb returns TRBD2, unconfirmable since there is no DNA. The CDR3 has 13 amino acids. Germline CDR1 and CDR2: SQVTM and ANQGSEA.

The chain couples TRBV28 to TRBJ1-2; TCRdb lists TRBD1, though no DNA is available to test this call. CDR3 size: 14 residues. In germline, CDR1 is MDHEN, CDR2 SYDVKM. CDR3 sequence reads: CASSFGDRGPGYTF.

This chain connects TRBV20-1 to TRBJ2-1; TCRdb gives TRBD1 as the D gene, but with no DNA this cannot be confirmed. CDR1 DFQATT and CDR2 SNEGSKA come from the germline V gene (reference sequence). The CDR3 has 15 residues. CDR3: CSARDREQGGNEQFF.

CDR3 protein: CASRQGLREQYF. The chain is built from TRBV5-1 and TRBJ2-7; TCRdb picks TRBD1, but there is no DNA to check that call. The CDR3 runs to 12 residues. The germline CDR1 and CDR2 sequences are SGHRS and YFSETQ.

V gene TRBV7-9 combines with J gene TRBJ2-5. From germline, CDR1 is SEHNR and CDR2 FQNEAQ (reference sequence). This CDR3 has 14 amino acids. This chain's CDR3 is CASSFRGNQETQYF.

The chain couples TRBV20-1 to TRBJ2-7; TCRdb outputs TRBD2, but without DNA this stays unchecked. CDR3 length equals 13 residues. Germline V CDR1 and CDR2: DFQATT, SNEGSKA (reference sequence). The CDR3: CSAPGLLGNEQYF.

The chain uses TRBV27 and TRBJ2-7; TCRdb's D call, TRBD1, is unchecked because there is no DNA. The V gene's germline CDR1 is MNHEY and CDR2 SMNVEV (reference sequence). The CDR3 sequence is 13 residues long. Here the CDR3 reads CASRGQTSYEQYF.

The rearrangement links TRBV5-6 to TRBJ1-1; TCRdb proposes TRBD1, but this gene call is untestable without DNA. Germline-derived CDR1 and CDR2 are SGHDT and YYEEEE. This CDR3 is 15 amino acids long. The CDR3 loop is CASSNPGTANTEAFF. The complete variable domain, with remaining parts taken from reference TRBV5-6 and TRBJ1-1, reads DAGVTQSPTHLIKTRGQQVTLRCSPKSGHDTVSWYQQALGQGPQFIFQYYEEEERQRGNFPDRFSGHQFPNYSSELNVNALLLGDSALYLCASSNPGTANTEAFFGQGTRLTVV.

The chain uses TRBV20-1 and TRBJ2-5; the D gene TCRdb calls, TRBD1, cannot be checked with no DNA. CDR1 is DFQATT and CDR2 is SNEGSKA in the germline V gene (reference sequence). This CDR3 is built from 12 residues. CDR3 protein: CSARTTQETQYF.

The chain joins TRBV12-3 or TRBV12-4 to TRBJ2-7; TCRdb's D gene call, TRBD1, goes unchecked for lack of DNA. The CDR3 length is 13 residues. CDR3 residues: CASSPGTGTRQYF.

The chain couples TRBV7-9 to TRBJ2-1. This CDR3 comprises 15 residues. Germline V gene lookup returns CDR1 SEHNR and CDR2 FQNEAQ (reference sequence). CDR3 loop: CASSFDGSSYNEQFF.

This chain joins TRBV6-1 and TRBJ2-5; TCRdb names TRBD2, which stays unverified in the absence of DNA. Germline values: CDR1 MNHNS, CDR2 SASEGT. The CDR3 spans 15 residues. CDR3 loop: CASSELAGAGETQYF.

The V and J genes are TRBV3-1 and TRBJ1-1; the TCRdb D gene call, TRBD1, has no DNA to confirm it. CDR3 length equals 17 residues. The germline gives CDR1 LGHDT, CDR2 YNNKEL (reference sequence). The CDR3 is CASSQGTPGTVVAEAFF.

The rearrangement links TRBV6-5 to TRBJ2-1; TCRdb selects TRBD1, and the lack of DNA leaves this call unchecked. The CDR3 is 17 amino acids. From germline, CDR1 is MNHEY and CDR2 SVGAGI. The CDR3 here is CASSYKSFGGRDGEQFF.

The J gene is TRBJ1-2, the V gene TRBV5-1; TCRdb's assignment of TRBD1 cannot be checked, as there is no DNA. The CDR3 is 15 amino acids. The germline V gene encodes CDR1 SGHRS and CDR2 YFSETQ. This chain's CDR3 is CASSFGQDKNYGYTF.